This entry is about one TCR beta chain. There are 16 residues in the CDR3. CDR1 is SGHNT and CDR2 is YYREEE in the germline V gene (reference sequence). The V and J ends lost 3 bases and 6 bases, in that order; junction bases with no gene match: 5. This entry belongs to a study of shared clonotypes between healthy human individuals. Only Caucasian adults living in Nashville, Tennessee made up the donor group. The table came from immunoSEQ multiplex PCR; TCRdb's copy has only in-frame clones and leaves some out. The sample holds about 2.4 million clones, more than 90% seen once. Source material: naive CD4+ T cells sorted from blood. Subset described: CD45RA+ positively selected. This TCR derives from a man between 18 and 35 years old in good health. The rearrangement uses TRBV5-4 and TRBJ2-1, with TRBD2 matching over 14 bases. DNA for the CDR3: TGTGCCAGCAGCTCGCCGACTAGCGGGAGGGTCAATGAGCAGTTCTTC. This translates into CASSSPTSGRVNEQFF.